Listed here are 8 T cell receptor beta chains from one sample, sequenced in a study of cytomegalovirus exposure and HLA in healthy donors. PCR used 60 Vbeta primers and 13 Jbeta primers. Method: immunoSEQ multiplex PCR; TCRdb's copy keeps in-frame clones and lacks some. The table lists 120,000 to 150,000 clones, 65% to 80% of them singletons, with 8.8% in the top ten. Input material: PBMCs. Receptor source: a woman aged 50 to 60 in good health and CMV-seropositive.

The V call is TRBV5-6, the J call TRBJ1-6; 7 positions match TRBD1. The CDR3 is 14 residues long. V lost 0 bases to trimming and J lost 16 bases; unmatched junction nucleotides: 10. Germline lookup yields CDR1 SGHDT and CDR2 YYEEEE. In DNA, the CDR3 is TGTGCCAGCAGCTTGGGACAGGGAGGAAGGGGGCTCCACTTT. Translation: CASSLGQGGRGLHF.

There are a few counts of this clone. The chain carries TRBV4-1 and TRBJ1-2; 7 bases agree with TRBD1. The V and J ends lost 0 bases and 3 bases, in that order; junction bases with no gene match: 7. There are 16 residues in the CDR3. Germline V gene data show CDR1 as MGHRA and CDR2 as YSYEKL. CDR3 DNA: TGCGCCAGCAGCCAAGATAATGTGCAGGGGGACTATGGCTACACCTTC. This sequence encodes CASSQDNVQGDYGYTF.

This chain links TRBV2 with TRBJ1-4, with D perhaps TRBD1 (5 bases). The CDR3 runs 15 residues. Germline V gene sequence: CDR1 SNHLY, CDR2 FYNNEI. Trimming removed 2 bases at V and 4 bases at J, with 11 bases between. This CDR3 reads CASSETAGFNEKLFF. The DNA of the CDR3 is TGTGCCAGCAGTGAAACTGCAGGGTTTAATGAAAAACTGTTTTTT.

This chain links TRBV2 with TRBJ1-4; D is unclear. Germline-derived CDR1 and CDR2 are SNHLY and FYNNEI. The V end lost 11 bases, the J end lost 0 bases, and 19 bases lay between the germline ends. This CDR3 is built from 16 residues. The CDR3 spells CAGSWGGYATNEKLFF. In DNA form, the CDR3 reads TGTGCCGGATCATGGGGAGGGTATGCAACTAATGAAAAACTGTTTTTT.

The chain links TRBV6-6 to TRBJ1-3; D gene unclear. Germline CDR1 reads MNHNY; CDR2 reads SVGAGI (reference sequence). With 2 bases removed from V and 4 bases from J, the gap between germline ends came to 12 bases. This CDR3 has 15 amino acids. CDR3 residues: CASSYGEGFGNTIYF. In DNA, the CDR3 is TGTGCCAGCAGTTACGGTGAGGGCTTCGGAAACACCATATATTTT.

The chain carries TRBV7-3 and TRBJ2-5; 11 bases fit TRBD2. Germline-derived CDR1 and CDR2 are SGHTA and FQGTGA. V dropped 5 bases and J dropped 5; count of bases not matched to a gene: 7. CDR3 length: 15 amino acids. In DNA form, the CDR3 reads TGTGCCAGCAGCACCGCTAGCGGGGGGTATGAGACCCAGTACTTC. It yields the protein CASSTASGGYETQYF.

A note on this clone: The junction and the germline gene differ at one end; a read error may be behind it. Other DNA sequences in the same sample also yield this CDR3. The genes are TRBV4-3 and TRBJ1-2; TRBD1 aligns across 10 bases. The CDR3 consists of 15 residues. Germline CDR1 reads LGHNA; CDR2 reads YSLEER. Written as DNA, the CDR3 is TGCGCTAGCAGCCCCCACCCGGGACAGGGGCTAGGCTACACCTTC. Translated: CASSPHPGQGLGYTF.

The CDR3 DNA reads TGTGCCAGCAGTTACTCCCAGGGCGCTTGGTACGAGCAGTACTTC. It translates to CASSYSQGAWYEQYF. This chain uses TRBV6-6 with TRBJ2-7, with D maybe TRBD1 (5 bases). CDR1 MNHNY and CDR2 SVGAGI come from the germline V gene (reference sequence). This CDR3 region has 15 residues. V lost 0 bases and J lost 4, with 13 bases in between.